This T cell receptor (beta chain) was identified during a study of blood T cell repertoires in COVID-19. Original methodology: Reference gene primer amplification in the assay estimated nucleated cell counts. Sequencing was performed with immunoSEQ multiplex PCR; in TCRdb, only in-frame clones are kept and a portion is missing. The DNA was the basis for D and trimming; V, J and clone size are from that table. The table shows 64,000 or so clones, with approximately 78% occurring only once. The CDR3 spans 15 residues. CDR1 is MGHRA, CDR2 YSYEKL, per germline. V was trimmed by 1 base and J by 4 bases, leaving 12 bases between them.

The TCR sequence derives from an elderly man with acute or convalescent COVID-19. The sequenced sample consisted of peripheral blood. The V call is TRBV4-1, the J call TRBJ2-3, with TRBD2 as a possible D gene (5 bases). The CDR3 DNA follows: TGCGCCAGCAGCCAAGTTCTAGCCGCCGCAGATACGCAGTATTTT. The encoded protein is CASSQVLAAADTQYF.